This section outlines one TCR beta chain sequence together with its context. Its antigen is currently unknown. The data belong to a study of OX40 agonist ivuxolimab in advanced cancers. About the study: Prior anti-PD-1, anti-PD-L1 or anti-CTLA-4 therapy was allowed; around 40% had some. Points from the study as a whole: In the expanded peripheral T cells, antigen specificity was never determined. People who partly responded at 0.1-3.0 mg/kg had some of the least clonal expansion seen. Fewer expanded clones were found on average in CD4+ than in CD8+ T cells.

Produced via immunoSEQ multiplex PCR; TCRdb's table is partial and in-frame only. Here the sample spans around 84,000 clones, roughly four fifths being singletons. Trimming took off 3 bases at V and 1 base at J, with 12 bases between the two ends. Germline V lookup: CDR1 MNHEY, CDR2 SMNVEV (reference sequence). The CDR3 is 15 residues long. This rearrangement joins TRBV27 to TRBJ2-5, with TRBD2 as a possible D gene (5 bases). This TCR was recovered from an adult with an advanced solid tumor such as melanoma, head and neck, liver or kidney cancer. Sequencing was performed on CD4+ or CD8+ T cells sorted from blood, taken in a trial of the OX40 agonist ivuxolimab. Here the CDR3 DNA reads TGTGCCAGCAGTTTGCCCACTAGGGTCCAAGAGACCCAGTACTTC. Its protein is CASSLPTRVQETQYF.